A single sample gave rise to the 28 T cell receptor beta chains below, sequenced in a study of blood T cell repertoires in COVID-19. Only in-frame clones appear in the TCRdb table, and some are missing; sequencing was by immunoSEQ multiplex PCR. Of a few hundred thousand clones listed, about 83% are singletons. Material: PBMCs or T cells enriched from blood (not recorded which). The origin of the receptors is a woman between 40 and 50 years old who had recovered from COVID-19.

This rearrangement joins TRBV24-1 to TRBJ2-1; TRBD1 matches at 7 bases. This CDR3 is built from 17 residues. V dropped 1 base and J dropped 7; count of bases not matched to a gene: 12. Germline-derived CDR1 and CDR2 are KGHDR and SFDVKD. CDR3 nucleotides: TGTGCCACCAGTGATTTTACTCCGAGACAGGGTCGGAATGAGCAGTTCTTC. Translated, it gives CATSDFTPRQGRNEQFF.

The gene calls are TRBV5-1 and TRBJ2-5, with D unresolved. Per germline, CDR1 SGHRS and CDR2 YFSETQ. There are 14 residues in the CDR3. Trimming took off 4 bases at V and 2 bases at J, with 12 bases between the two ends. CDR3 bases: TGCGCCAGCAGCCCCGAGATCCCTCAAGAGACCCAGTACTTC. This gives the protein CASSPEIPQETQYF.

J is TRBJ2-2 and V is TRBV7-6, with D tentatively TRBD1 (6 bases). V was shortened by 4 bases and J by 6 bases, with 9 bases between the two germline ends. The CDR3 is 13 amino acids. Germline V lookup: CDR1 SGHVS, CDR2 FNYEAQ. The DNA of the CDR3 is TGTGCCAGCAGCTATCCAGGGGCCGGGGAGCTGTTTTTT. Its protein product is CASSYPGAGELFF.

The chain carries TRBV28 and TRBJ1-2, with D maybe TRBD1 (6 bases). This CDR3 comprises 12 residues. Trimming shortened V by 6 bases and J by 2 bases, and 7 bases separated the two germline ends. The V gene's germline CDR1 is MDHEN and CDR2 SYDVKM. DNA for the CDR3: TGTGCCAGCAGAGACAGGAACTATGGCTACACCTTC. This gives the protein CASRDRNYGYTF.

The chain is built from TRBV6-5 and TRBJ2-3; 9 bases are a match to TRBD2. The V gene's germline CDR1 is MNHEY and CDR2 SVGAGI. V lost 8 bases to trimming and J lost 4 bases; unmatched junction nucleotides: 7. This CDR3 has 14 residues. CDR3 coding DNA: TGTGCCAGCGTCGCGGGAGGGCCGGCAGATACGCAGTATTTT. Translated: CASVAGGPADTQYF.

V usage is TRBV19 and J usage is TRBJ1-6; tentative D call: TRBD1 (6 bases). The CDR3 totals 13 residues. Germline V gene data show CDR1 as LNHDA and CDR2 as SQIVND (reference sequence). V was cut by 6 bases and J by 7 bases, with 10 bases left in between. Here the CDR3 reads CASSFTGNSPLHF. The CDR3 DNA reads TGTGCCAGTAGCTTTACAGGGAATTCACCCCTCCACTTT.

CDR3 region: CASSPSGRSTDTQYF. CDR3 bases: TGCGCCAGCAGCCCTAGCGGGAGGAGCACAGATACGCAGTATTTT. This chain uses TRBV5-1 with TRBJ2-3, with TRBD2 matching over 11 bases. This CDR3 spans 15 amino acids. Trimming took 4 bases from V and 0 from J; bases not matched to a gene: 1. CDR1 is SGHRS and CDR2 is YFSETQ in the germline V gene.

This clone was seen once. The chain has TRBV25-1 and TRBJ1-5, with 8 bases matching TRBD1. CDR1 MGHDK and CDR2 SYGVNS come from the germline V gene. V shed 4 bases, J shed 6 bases, and the junction held 5 bases outside the gene matches. This CDR3 contains 14 residues. In DNA, the CDR3 is TGTGCCAGCAGTGTGGACAGGGCGTTTCAGCCCCAGCATTTT. This gives the protein CASSVDRAFQPQHF.

This clone was observed once. The rearrangement uses TRBV11-2 and TRBJ1-1, with D unclear. V gave up 5 bases and J gave up 1 base, with 14 bases separating them. CDR1 is SGHAT and CDR2 is FQNNGV in the germline V gene. This CDR3 has 15 amino acids. Written as DNA, the CDR3 is TGTGCCAGCAGCCCCCTTCCGCACGGGAACACTGAAGCTTTCTTT. Protein sequence: CASSPLPHGNTEAFF.

The rearrangement joins TRBV19 to TRBJ2-1; a possible D gene is TRBD2 (5 bases). Germline V gene lookup returns CDR1 LNHDA and CDR2 SQIVND (reference sequence). This CDR3 has 13 residues. Trimming removed 3 bases at V and 4 bases at J, with 7 bases between. The DNA for the CDR3 is TGTGCCAGTAGTATTGGACTGTACAATGAGCAGTTCTTC. Encoded protein: CASSIGLYNEQFF.

The V gene is TRBV6-5, the J gene TRBJ2-7; 11 bases are a match to TRBD2. Germline values: CDR1 MNHEY, CDR2 SVGAGI. J was trimmed by 3 bases and V by 4 bases; bases with no gene match: 5. The CDR3 totals 15 residues. The CDR3 loop reads CASSSTSGRGYEQYV. CDR3 bases: TGTGCCAGCAGTTCCACTAGCGGGAGAGGCTACGAGCAGTACGTC.

V and J are TRBV12-3 or TRBV12-4 and TRBJ1-4; D possibly corresponds to TRBD1 (6 bases). V was cut by 10 bases and J by 5 bases, with 14 bases left in between. CDR3 length: 13 residues. The CDR3 DNA reads as TGTGCCACCACAGGGACACAGAATGAAAAACTGTTTTTT. This gives the protein CATTGTQNEKLFF.

V usage is TRBV24-1 and J usage is TRBJ2-2; TRBD1 aligns across 7 bases. V was clipped by 3 bases and J by 6 bases; unmatched bases: 0. The CDR3 runs 13 residues. In germline, CDR1 is KGHDR, CDR2 SFDVKD. The CDR3 DNA sequence: TGTGCCACCAGTGATCAGGGGGCCGGGGAGCTGTTTTTT. Translation gives CATSDQGAGELFF.

This chain connects TRBV15 to TRBJ2-2, with 13 bases lining up with TRBD2. After removal of 4 bases from V and 9 bases from J, the junction contained 8 bases not matched to a gene. The CDR3 has 16 amino acids. From germline, CDR1 is LNHNV and CDR2 YYDKDF (reference sequence). CDR3 in amino acids: CATSIRGLAGIRELFF. The CDR3 DNA follows: TGTGCCACCAGCATACGGGGACTAGCGGGAATTCGGGAGCTGTTTTTT.

The chain couples TRBV5-3 to TRBJ2-2; D might be TRBD2 (5 bases). TRBV5-3 is identified as an open reading frame with a role that is uncertain. V lost 2 bases, J lost 5 bases, and 7 bases lay in between. This CDR3 contains 13 residues. The chain's CDR3 is CARSFTRTGELFF. The DNA for the CDR3 is TGTGCCAGAAGCTTCACTAGAACCGGGGAGCTGTTTTTT.

This sequence joins TRBV30 and TRBJ2-3; 10 bases fit TRBD2. The CDR3 consists of 17 residues. J was trimmed by 0 bases and V by 1 base; bases with no gene match: 7. From germline, CDR1 is GTSNPN and CDR2 SVGIG (reference sequence). CDR3 bases: TGTGCCTGGAGTGAAGCGGGAGGGATCCGTAGCACAGATACGCAGTATTTT. As protein: CAWSEAGGIRSTDTQYF.

This chain links TRBV9 with TRBJ2-1; 10 bases fit TRBD2. CDR1 and CDR2 from the germline V gene are SGDLS and YYNGEE. V was pared by 0 bases and J by 6 bases, with 9 bases of the junction left unmatched. This CDR3 region has 17 residues. CDR3 nucleotide sequence: TGTGCCAGCAGCGTAGACCCTATAGCGGGAGGAATCAATGAGCAGTTCTTC. Translating gives CASSVDPIAGGINEQFF.

The chain joins TRBV29-1 to TRBJ2-1, with TRBD2 identical over 12 bases. The CDR3 contains 13 residues. Per the germline V gene, CDR1 is SQVTM and CDR2 is ANQGSEA. With 3 bases clipped from V and 9 bases from J, the junction kept 3 bases outside the gene matches. CDR3 region: CSVEGLAGAEQFF. The CDR3 DNA reads as TGCAGCGTTGAGGGACTAGCGGGCGCTGAGCAGTTCTTC.

The rearrangement uses TRBV30 and TRBJ2-2; possible D gene TRBD1, 6 bases. Between the trimmed V and J ends, which lost 4 bases and 4 bases, there was a span of 19 bases. The CDR3 has 16 residues. The germline gives CDR1 GTSNPN, CDR2 SVGIG (reference sequence). The CDR3 DNA is TGTGCCTGGAACATACAGGGAGCCTGGGGCACCGGGGAGCTGTTTTTT. Protein sequence: CAWNIQGAWGTGELFF.

This CDR3 is CASSFSGTSGDNEQFF. The CDR3 coding sequence is TGTGCCAGCAGCTTCTCCGGGACTAGCGGGGACAATGAGCAGTTCTTC. The chain is built from TRBV7-2 and TRBJ2-1; TRBD2 agrees at 13 bases. The CDR3 has 16 residues. Trimming at V came to 3 bases and at J to 5 bases, leaving 4 bases not matched to a gene. CDR1 and CDR2 from the germline V gene are SGHTA and FQGNSA.

The rearrangement joins TRBV2 to TRBJ2-3, with 9 nucleotides matching TRBD2. This CDR3 is built from 15 residues. The J segment lost 2 bases and the V segment lost 3 bases, leaving 3 bases of the junction unmatched. Germline CDR1 reads SNHLY; CDR2 reads FYNNEI. CDR3 nucleotide sequence: TGTGCCAGCAGTGAGCGACTAGCGGTCACAGATACGCAGTATTTT. Encoded protein: CASSERLAVTDTQYF.

This clone was detected only once. This chain uses TRBV7-9 with TRBJ1-3, with D possibly being TRBD1 (5 bases). Germline V gene lookup returns CDR1 SEHNR and CDR2 FQNEAQ (reference sequence). Trimming cost V 4 bases and J 4 bases, with 17 bases left between them. This CDR3 has 16 amino acids. CDR3 loop: CASSYKIRVGGNTIYF. Written as DNA, the CDR3 is TGTGCCAGCAGCTATAAAATCAGGGTTGGCGGAAACACCATATATTTT. Full variable domain (outside the CDR3, taken from reference TRBV7-9 and TRBJ1-3): DTGVSQNPRHKITKRGQNVTFRCDPISEHNRLYWYRQTLGQGPEFLTYFQNEAQLEKSRLLSDRFSAERPKGSFSTLEIQRTEQGDSAMYLCASSYKIRVGGNTIYFGEGSWLTVV.

The chain has TRBV2 and TRBJ2-1, with a tentative D call TRBD2 (6 bases). The V and J ends lost 3 bases and 2 bases respectively, with 11 bases between them. Germline lookup yields CDR1 SNHLY and CDR2 FYNNEI. The length of the CDR3 is 15 residues. The CDR3 region is CASSDGRGTYNEQFF. The CDR3 DNA sequence: TGTGCCAGCAGTGATGGGCGGGGTACCTACAATGAGCAGTTCTTC. Full variable domain (missing parts from reference TRBV2 and TRBJ2-1): EPEVTQTPSHQVTQMGQEVILRCVPISNHLYFYWYRQILGQKVEFLVSFYNNEISEKSEIFDDQFSVERPDGSNFTLKIRSTKLEDSAMYFCASSDGRGTYNEQFFGPGTRLTVL.

The V and J genes are TRBV7-9 and TRBJ2-5; 8 nucleotides agree with TRBD1. CDR1 and CDR2 (germline): SEHNR, FQNEAQ (reference sequence). This CDR3 region has 16 residues. With V trimmed by 3 bases and J by 5 bases, 11 bases remained unmatched. CDR3 protein: CASSLKGQGYRETQYF. CDR3 coding DNA: TGTGCCAGCAGCTTGAAAGGACAGGGATATCGGGAGACCCAGTACTTC.

The chain couples TRBV6-5 to TRBJ1-6, with a possible D match to TRBD1 (5 bases). In germline, CDR1 is MNHEY, CDR2 SVGAGI. V shed 6 bases and J shed 0 bases, with 9 bases lying between them. The CDR3 extends over 15 amino acids. The chain's CDR3 is CASSRQSSYNSPLHF. CDR3 coding DNA: TGTGCCAGCAGCCGACAGAGCTCCTATAATTCACCCCTCCACTTT.

V gene TRBV7-3 combines with J gene TRBJ2-2, with 7 bases aligning to TRBD1. J gave up 7 bases and V 6 bases, and 5 bases lay outside the gene matches. This CDR3 spans 13 amino acids. The V gene's germline CDR1 is SGHTA and CDR2 FQGTGA. The CDR3 reads CASRGPGGGELFF. CDR3 in DNA: TGTGCCAGCAGGGGCCCAGGGGGCGGGGAGCTGTTTTTT.

The rearrangement links TRBV7-8 to TRBJ1-5; TRBD1 aligns across 9 bases. V lost 4 bases, J lost 3 bases, and 1 base stayed unmatched. The V gene's germline CDR1 is SGHVS and CDR2 FQNEAQ. The CDR3 sequence is 14 residues long. The CDR3 coding sequence is TGTGCCAGCAGCTGGGACAGGGACAATCAGCCCCAGCATTTT. Protein product: CASSWDRDNQPQHF.

The genes are TRBV5-4 and TRBJ2-1, with D tentatively TRBD2 (5 bases). The germline gives CDR1 SGHNT, CDR2 YYREEE (reference sequence). This CDR3 contains 16 residues. V lost 6 bases and J 4 bases, leaving 20 bases between the germline ends. In DNA, the CDR3 is TGTGCCAGCATGGGCGTTCGAGGGAGAGGGTACAATGAGCAGTTCTTC. The encoded protein is CASMGVRGRGYNEQFF.